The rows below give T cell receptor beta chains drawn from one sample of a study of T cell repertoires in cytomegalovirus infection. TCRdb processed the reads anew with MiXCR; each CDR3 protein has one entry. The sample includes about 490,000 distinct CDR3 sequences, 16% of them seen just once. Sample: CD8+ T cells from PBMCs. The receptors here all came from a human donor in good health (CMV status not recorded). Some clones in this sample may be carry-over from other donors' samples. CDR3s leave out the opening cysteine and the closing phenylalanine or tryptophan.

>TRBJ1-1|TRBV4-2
ASSQEEGLNTEAF
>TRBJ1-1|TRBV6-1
ASSERDGREAF
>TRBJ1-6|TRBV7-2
ASSFEKGIGKHNSPLH
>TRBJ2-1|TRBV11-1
ASSPLLGQGLYNEQF
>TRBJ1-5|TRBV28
ASSFEGFGNQPQH
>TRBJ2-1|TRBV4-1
ASSQEGGSGRWYNEQF
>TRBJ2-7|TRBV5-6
ASSLAGEGQGNEQY
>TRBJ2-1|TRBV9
ASSLGGGQF
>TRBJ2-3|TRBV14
ASSQGRLARNTDTQY
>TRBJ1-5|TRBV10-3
AIRDTQGNQPQH
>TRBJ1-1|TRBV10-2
ASSESGGAEAF
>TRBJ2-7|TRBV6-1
ASIEGTYEQY
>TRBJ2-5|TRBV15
ATSRAPRVGGNQETQY
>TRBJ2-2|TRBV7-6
ASSEGFTGELF
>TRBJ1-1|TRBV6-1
ASRPRGLAEAF
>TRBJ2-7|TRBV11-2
ASSLAEQY
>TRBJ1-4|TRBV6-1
ASSEDSHNEKLF
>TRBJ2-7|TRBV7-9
ASSQDKFEQY
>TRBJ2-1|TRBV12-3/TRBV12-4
ASTLAGGRKEQF
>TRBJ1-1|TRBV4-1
ASSPLDRGDAF
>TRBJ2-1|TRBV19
ASSIVAATSGKNEQF
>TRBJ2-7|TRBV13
ASSLPRDGPYEQY